This T cell receptor (beta chain) was retrieved from a study of Ad26.COV2.S vaccination and SARS-CoV-2 variants. Treatment in this sample: some 20 received Ad26.COV2.S at low or high dose, single or two shots; roughly five received placebo; per-sample allocation not given. Repertoires come from day 63 after the first vaccine or placebo injection. Trimming cost V 5 bases and J 0 bases; bases outside gene matches: 4. CDR3 length: 16 residues. Germline assignment: CDR1 SGHNT and CDR2 YENEEA. This clone was counted a single time. Clones were sequenced by immunoSEQ multiplex PCR, and TCRdb holds only the in-frame ones, with some missing. In the table there are a few hundred thousand clones, 88% of which are singletons.

The V call is TRBV11-3, the J call TRBJ2-2; 9 bases line up with TRBD1. This sequence was found in a person between 18 and 59 years old who received the Ad26.COV2.S COVID-19 vaccine or a placebo. Sequenced here: peripheral blood, sampled in a trial of Ad26.COV2.S vaccine versus placebo. This CDR3 reads CASSARTGANTGELFF. In nucleotides, the CDR3 is TGTGCCAGCAGCGCCCGGACAGGGGCGAACACCGGGGAGCTGTTTTTT.